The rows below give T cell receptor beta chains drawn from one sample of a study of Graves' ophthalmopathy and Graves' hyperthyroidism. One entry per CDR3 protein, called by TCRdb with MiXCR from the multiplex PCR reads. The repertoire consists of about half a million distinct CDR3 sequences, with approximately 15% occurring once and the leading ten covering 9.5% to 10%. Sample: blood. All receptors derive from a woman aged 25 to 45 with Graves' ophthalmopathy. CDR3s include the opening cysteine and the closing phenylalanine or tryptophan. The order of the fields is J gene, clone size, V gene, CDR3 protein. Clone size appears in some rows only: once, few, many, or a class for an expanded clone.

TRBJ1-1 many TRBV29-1 CSVFGGRGGEAFF
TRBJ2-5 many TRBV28 CASSWTVLQETQYF
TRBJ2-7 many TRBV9 CASSRELGVYEQYF
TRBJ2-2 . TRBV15 CATSRDPGRDGELFF
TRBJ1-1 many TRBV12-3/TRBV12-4 CASSLEAGTGGEAFF
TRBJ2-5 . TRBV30 CAWSRGAGETQYF
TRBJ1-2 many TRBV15 CATSAAANYGYTF
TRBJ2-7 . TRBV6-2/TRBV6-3 CASSHRSNAGGPSYEQYF
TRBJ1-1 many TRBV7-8 CASSIRTGSNTEAFF
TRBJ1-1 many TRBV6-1 CASSEEGTHTEAFF
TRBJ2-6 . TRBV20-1 CSARAGSGANVLTF
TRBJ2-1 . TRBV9 CASSLGGASQREQFF
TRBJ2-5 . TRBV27 CASSWGQGVRETQYF
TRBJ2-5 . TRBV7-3 CASSPTGGGGAQETQYF
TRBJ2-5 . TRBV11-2 CASSLSQGLLMETQYF
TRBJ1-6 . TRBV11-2 CASSRGRGHARSYNSPLHF
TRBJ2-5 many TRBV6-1 CASRDTRETQYF
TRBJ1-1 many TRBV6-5 CASSSLLRIGGAFF
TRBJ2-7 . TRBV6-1 CASIDRGYEQYF
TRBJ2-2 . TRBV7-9 CASSHNGELFF
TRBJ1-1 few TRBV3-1 CASSRGGEVDKGEAFF
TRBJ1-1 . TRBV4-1 CASSQARTGKNTEAFF
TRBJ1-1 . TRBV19 CASSIDGLVGENTEAFF